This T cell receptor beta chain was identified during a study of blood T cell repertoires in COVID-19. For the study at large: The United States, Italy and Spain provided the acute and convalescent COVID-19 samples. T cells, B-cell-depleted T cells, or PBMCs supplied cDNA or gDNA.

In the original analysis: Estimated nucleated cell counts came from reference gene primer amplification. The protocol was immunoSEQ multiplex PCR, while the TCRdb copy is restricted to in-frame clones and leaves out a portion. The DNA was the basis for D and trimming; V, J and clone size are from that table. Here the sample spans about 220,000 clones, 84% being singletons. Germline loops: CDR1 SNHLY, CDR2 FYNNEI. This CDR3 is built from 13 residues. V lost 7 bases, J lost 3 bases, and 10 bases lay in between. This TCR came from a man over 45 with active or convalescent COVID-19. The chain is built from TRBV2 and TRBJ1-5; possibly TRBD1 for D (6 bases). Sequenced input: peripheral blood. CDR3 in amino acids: CASKGGYNQPQHF. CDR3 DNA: TGTGCCAGCAAGGGGGGGTACAATCAGCCCCAGCATTTT.